One TCR beta chain is described in this entry. This specimen comes from a study of blood T cell repertoires in COVID-19. The CDR3 has 14 amino acids. Germline CDR1 SNHLY, CDR2 FYNNEI. Trimming pared 3 bases from V and 7 bases from J, leaving 15 bases between. The data were produced by immunoSEQ multiplex PCR, yet TCRdb's version contains in-frame clones alone and is incomplete. The table includes about 140,000 clones, 75% to 90% detected once. Material for sequencing was peripheral blood. The sequence came from a man aged 50 or older who had recovered from COVID-19. The chain recombines TRBV2 with TRBJ1-1; D is unresolved. The CDR3 region has the DNA TGTGCCAGCAGTGATGAGGACTCAACAGATGAAGCTTTCTTT. It yields the protein CASSDEDSTDEAFF.